The 25 T cell receptor beta chains listed next were all sequenced from one sample in a study of cytomegalovirus exposure and HLA in healthy donors. PCR used 60 Vbeta primers and 13 Jbeta primers. Sequencing was performed with immunoSEQ multiplex PCR; in TCRdb, only in-frame clones are kept and a portion is missing. The top ten hold approximately 2% of the sample, which has approximately 200,000 clones, roughly 72% seen once. The sequencing input was PBMCs. These receptors all come from a man between 25 and 39 years old in good health and CMV-seronegative.

The gene calls are TRBV23-1 and TRBJ2-7; unclear D gene. TRBV23-1 is assigned to the ORF class and has an uncertain function. V lost 0 bases to trimming and J lost 2 bases, with 11 bases between them. The CDR3 is 15 residues long. The CDR3 DNA reads TGCGCCAGCAGTCAATCGGGCACAGCAACCTACGAGCAGTACTTC. Amino acids: CASSQSGTATYEQYF.

This chain links TRBV9 with TRBJ1-2; TRBD1 matches at 7 bases. After removal of 4 bases from V and 3 bases from J, the junction contained 6 bases not matched to a gene. The germline CDR1 and CDR2 sequences are SGDLS and YYNGEE. This CDR3 is 14 amino acids long. The CDR3 loop reads CASSFAGTDYGYTF. CDR3 DNA sequence: TGTGCCAGCAGCTTCGCCGGGACAGACTATGGCTACACCTTC.

This clone appeared a few times. The rearrangement links TRBV6-5 to TRBJ1-4, with 8 bases matching TRBD1. The CDR3 has 15 amino acids. Germline V gene lookup returns CDR1 MNHEY and CDR2 SVGAGI. Losses at the gene ends were 6 bases for V and 7 bases for J; bases not matched to a gene: 10. CDR3 protein: CASRPNQGAGEKLFF. The CDR3 DNA sequence: TGTGCCAGCAGGCCCAATCAGGGGGCAGGTGAAAAACTGTTTTTT.

This clone showed up just a few times. The chain combines TRBV6-1 with TRBJ1-4; 7 bases align to TRBD1. The V and J ends lost 0 bases and 7 bases, in that order; junction bases with no gene match: 5. The CDR3 consists of 15 residues. Germline V gives CDR1 MNHNS, CDR2 SASEGT. This CDR3 is CASSEADGQAEKLFF. The CDR3 DNA reads TGTGCCAGCAGTGAAGCTGACGGACAGGCTGAAAAACTGTTTTTT.

Concerning this clone: The germline gene is not matched at one end of the junction; a read error may be the cause. This sequence joins TRBV7-7 and TRBJ2-5, with 7 bases lining up with TRBD2. The CDR3 totals 13 residues. The germline V gene encodes CDR1 SSHAT and CDR2 FNYEAQ (reference sequence). This CDR3 reads CASSLAAGPAQYF. Here the CDR3 DNA reads TGTGCTAGCAGCTTGGCAGCGGGGCCGGCCCAGTACTTC.

The chain has TRBV5-1 and TRBJ1-2; TRBD1 matches 10 bases. The V and J ends lost 4 bases and 6 bases, in that order; junction bases with no gene match: 12. Germline CDR1 SGHRS, CDR2 YFSETQ. The CDR3 extends over 16 amino acids. CDR3 DNA: TGCGCCAGCAGCCCGCGGGGGGGACAGGGGAACGATGGCTACACCTTC. Translated, it gives CASSPRGGQGNDGYTF.

This chain links TRBV30 with TRBJ2-3; D gene uncertain. The ends were cut back, 3 bases at V and 3 bases at J, with 10 bases in the middle. The germline V gene has CDR1 GTSNPN and CDR2 SVGIG (reference sequence). The CDR3 sequence is 13 residues long. The CDR3, as DNA: TGTGCCTGGAGCTATTTCGTAACAGATACGCAGTATTTT. It is translated as CAWSYFVTDTQYF. The full variable domain, its missing parts supplied by reference TRBV30 and TRBJ2-3, is SQTIHQWPATLVQPVGSPLSLECTVEGTSNPNLYWYRQAAGRGLQLLFYSVGIGQISSEVPQNLSASRPQDRQFILSSKKLLLSDSGFYLCAWSYFVTDTQYFGPGTRLTVL.

The chain is built from TRBV5-1 and TRBJ2-7; 10 bases match TRBD1. Germline V lookup: CDR1 SGHRS, CDR2 YFSETQ. The CDR3 loop spans 15 amino acids. With V trimmed by 3 bases and J by 2 bases, 5 bases remained unmatched. CDR3 bases: TGCGCCAGCAGCTGGGGGGGGACAGGGGCCTACGAGCAGTACTTC. Translation: CASSWGGTGAYEQYF.

The V call is TRBV14, the J call TRBJ1-1; 8 nucleotides match TRBD1. Trimming removed 3 bases from V and 0 bases from J; junction bases left unmatched: 12. Germline-derived CDR1 and CDR2 are SGHDN and FVKESK. The CDR3 totals 18 residues. CDR3 DNA sequence: TGTGCCAGCAGCCATTTTTCGACAGGGGTGAGCTTGAACACTGAAGCTTTCTTT. Amino acids: CASSHFSTGVSLNTEAFF.

Here the CDR3 reads CASSVTQGPYEQYF. The CDR3 DNA reads as TGTGCCAGCAGCGTAACCCAGGGCCCATACGAGCAGTACTTC. The gene calls are TRBV9 and TRBJ2-7; tentative D call: TRBD1 (5 bases). Trimming cost V 1 base and J 4 bases, with 12 bases left between them. Germline CDR1 reads SGDLS; CDR2 reads YYNGEE. The CDR3 covers 14 residues.

This clone was detected only a few times. This rearrangement joins TRBV29-1 to TRBJ2-5, with 8 positions matching TRBD1. Germline CDR1 is SQVTM and CDR2 is ANQGSEA. J gave up 4 bases and V 3 bases, and 4 bases lay outside the gene matches. The CDR3 runs 13 residues. The CDR3 is CSVDLTGGETQYF. The CDR3 DNA reads TGCAGCGTTGATCTAACAGGGGGAGAGACCCAGTACTTC.

Only one count was recorded for this clone. The chain links TRBV2 to TRBJ2-7, with 7 bases lining up with TRBD2. V gave up 4 bases and J gave up 4 bases; unmatched junction bases: 7. The CDR3 totals 14 residues. Germline loops: CDR1 SNHLY, CDR2 FYNNEI. CDR3 sequence reads: CASSVVAGKYEQYF. The CDR3 bases are TGTGCCAGCAGTGTAGTAGCGGGTAAATACGAGCAGTACTTC.

This clone has only one observation. This specimen includes other DNA sequences encoding the same CDR3. The chain links TRBV4-1 to TRBJ1-1; D might be TRBD1 (5 bases). Germline V gene data show CDR1 as MGHRA and CDR2 as YSYEKL. This CDR3 region has 17 residues. Trimming shortened V by 1 base and J by 3 bases, and 18 bases separated the two germline ends. The CDR3 sequence: CASSQVAFYTGYTEAFF. CDR3 nucleotides: TGCGCCAGCAGCCAAGTCGCTTTCTACACAGGATACACTGAAGCTTTCTTT.

This clone was recorded once. V and J are TRBV4-1 and TRBJ1-6; D gene unclear. The CDR3 runs 13 residues. Deletions cut 6 bases from V and 4 bases from J, with 7 bases between. Germline CDR1 is MGHRA and CDR2 is YSYEKL. CDR3 protein: CASSGQYNSPLHF. The CDR3 DNA follows: TGCGCCAGCAGTGGGCAGTATAATTCACCCCTCCACTTT.

The V call is TRBV6-4, the J call TRBJ2-7, with D maybe TRBD2 (6 bases). Per germline, CDR1 MRHNA and CDR2 SNTAGT. The V end lost 0 bases, the J end lost 6 bases, and 12 bases lay between the germline ends. The CDR3 has 14 residues. The CDR3 loop is CASSDSTGGCEQYF. The CDR3 bases are TGTGCCAGCAGTGACTCGACCGGGGGATGCGAGCAGTACTTC.

V and J are TRBV19 and TRBJ2-7; TRBD2 aligns across 13 bases. The germline CDR1 and CDR2 sequences are LNHDA and SQIVND (reference sequence). CDR3 size: 14 residues. V shed 6 bases and J 3 bases; nucleotides not matched to a gene: 2. The CDR3 coding sequence is TGTGCCAGTAGCCGGACTAGCGGGAGCTACGAGCAGTACTTC. Its translation is CASSRTSGSYEQYF. The full variable domain, in which reference TRBV19 and TRBJ2-7 provide the parts outside the CDR3, is DGGITQSPKYLFRKEGQNVTLSCEQNLNHDAMYWYRQDPGQGLRLIYYSQIVNDFQKGDIAEGYSVSREKKESFPLTVTSAQKNPTAFYLCASSRTSGSYEQYFGPGTRLTVT.

V usage is TRBV28 and J usage is TRBJ2-2; D may be TRBD1 (6 bases). The CDR3 is 14 amino acids. Trimming pared 3 bases from V and 7 bases from J, leaving 12 bases between. Looked up from germline, CDR1 is MDHEN and CDR2 is SYDVKM. The DNA for the CDR3 is TGTGCCAGCAGTTTGGTTCAGGGGTTCGGGGAGCTGTTTTTT. Its protein product is CASSLVQGFGELFF.

This chain links TRBV7-9 with TRBJ1-4; D is possibly TRBD1 (5 bases). Trimming removed 2 bases at V and 4 bases at J, with 11 bases between. Per the germline V gene, CDR1 is SEHNR and CDR2 is FQNEAQ (reference sequence). This CDR3 comprises 15 residues. This CDR3 is CASSLSGGNNEKLFF. The CDR3 DNA follows: TGTGCCAGCAGCTTAAGCGGGGGGAATAATGAAAAACTGTTTTTT.

V usage is TRBV9 and J usage is TRBJ1-2; possible D gene TRBD1, 6 bases. Germline V CDR1 and CDR2: SGDLS, YYNGEE. The ends were cut back, 3 bases at V and 3 bases at J, with 9 bases in the middle. CDR3 length: 13 amino acids. The CDR3 DNA is TGTGCCAGCAGCGCGCAGGGGTACTATGGCTACACCTTC. Residues: CASSAQGYYGYTF.

The gene calls are TRBV5-1 and TRBJ2-1; possibly TRBD2 for D (6 bases). V shed 6 bases and J shed 6 bases, with 16 bases lying between them. The length of the CDR3 is 14 residues. CDR1 is SGHRS and CDR2 is YFSETQ in the germline V gene. The CDR3: CASNLDYPANEQFF. For the CDR3, the DNA is TGCGCCAGCAACCTGGACTACCCCGCCAATGAGCAGTTCTTC.

This sequence joins TRBV28 and TRBJ2-7, with a weak D call TRBD1 (6 bases). The V end lost 5 bases, the J end lost 4 bases, and 15 bases lay between the germline ends. Germline loops: CDR1 MDHEN, CDR2 SYDVKM. The CDR3 has 14 amino acids. The CDR3 DNA reads TGTGCCAGCAGTCCAGGACAGCCCCCTTACGAGCAGTACTTC. Encoded protein: CASSPGQPPYEQYF.

The genes are TRBV6-1 and TRBJ2-1; 10 bases are shared with TRBD2. This CDR3 contains 15 residues. The J segment lost 1 base and the V segment lost 3 bases, leaving 0 bases of the junction unmatched. Germline CDR1 and CDR2: MNHNS and SASEGT. The CDR3 DNA follows: TGTGCCAGCAGTGAGACTAGCGGGTCCTACAATGAGCAGTTCTTC. Translated: CASSETSGSYNEQFF.

The CDR3 is CASSIFRRGGYTF. CDR3 in DNA: TGTGCCAGTAGTATTTTCCGGCGGGGTGGCTACACCTTC. The chain couples TRBV19 to TRBJ1-2; D is ambiguous. From germline, CDR1 is LNHDA and CDR2 SQIVND (reference sequence). The CDR3 spans 13 residues. Between the trimmed V and J ends, which lost 3 bases and 7 bases, there was a span of 12 bases.

The chain combines TRBV5-1 with TRBJ2-5; D might be TRBD1 (5 bases). The CDR3 runs 14 residues. V was pared by 2 bases and J by 5 bases, with 13 bases between. From germline, CDR1 is SGHRS and CDR2 YFSETQ. The CDR3 DNA reads as TGCGCCAGCAGCTTTTCAGGGATGAGGGAGACCCAGTACTTC. Encoded protein: CASSFSGMRETQYF. Looking up the rest from reference TRBV5-1 and TRBJ2-5 gives the full variable domain: KAGVTQTPRYLIKTRGQQVTLSCSPISGHRSVSWYQQTPGQGLQFLFEYFSETQRNKGNFPGRFSGRQFSNSRSEMNVSTLELGDSALYLCASSFSGMRETQYFGPGTRLLVL.

The V gene is TRBV5-1, the J gene TRBJ2-7, with TRBD2 as a possible D gene (5 bases). This CDR3 region has 13 residues. The germline gives CDR1 SGHRS, CDR2 YFSETQ. Trimming cost V 0 bases and J 3 bases, with 7 bases left between them. The CDR3 reads CASSLGTGYEQYF. The DNA for the CDR3 is TGCGCCAGCAGCTTGGGGACTGGCTACGAGCAGTACTTC. The entire variable domain, with the rest obtained from reference TRBV5-1 and TRBJ2-7, is as follows: KAGVTQTPRYLIKTRGQQVTLSCSPISGHRSVSWYQQTPGQGLQFLFEYFSETQRNKGNFPGRFSGRQFSNSRSEMNVSTLELGDSALYLCASSLGTGYEQYFGPGTRLTVT.